Listed here are 9 T cell receptor beta chains from one sample, sequenced in a study of cytomegalovirus exposure and HLA in healthy donors. Use of 60 Vbeta and 13 Jbeta primers characterized the PCR. Assay: immunoSEQ multiplex PCR; the TCRdb copy retains only in-frame clones and omits some. The table records roughly 180,000 clones, about four fifths of them present only once. Sequencing was done on a sample of PBMCs. These receptors all stem from a female donor in good health and CMV-seronegative.

The chain recombines TRBV23-1 with TRBJ2-3; 11 bases align to TRBD1. TRBV23-1 is an ORF for which the function is uncertain. V trimming: 6 bases; J trimming: 4 bases; junction bases outside the gene matches: 9. This CDR3 contains 16 residues. For the CDR3, the DNA is TGCGCCAGCAGCCCGGGACAGGGGGAAAGCGCAGATACGCAGTATTTT. It yields the protein CASSPGQGESADTQYF.

V is TRBV5-1 and J is TRBJ2-7, with 7 bases that match TRBD1. Germline-derived CDR1 and CDR2 are SGHRS and YFSETQ. The CDR3 is made up of 13 amino acids. Trimming removed 4 bases from V and 1 base from J; junction bases left unmatched: 2. CDR3 protein: CASSQGQSYEQYF. In DNA form, the CDR3 reads TGCGCCAGCAGCCAGGGACAGTCCTACGAGCAGTACTTC.

J is TRBJ2-7 and V is TRBV5-1; 13 nucleotides line up with TRBD2. CDR3 length equals 13 residues. Germline trimming cut 5 bases from V and 6 bases from J; bases unmatched to any gene: 2. Germline V lookup: CDR1 SGHRS, CDR2 YFSETQ. CDR3 bases: TGCGCCAGCAGGACTAGCGGGGGGCGCGAGCAGTACTTC. Translation gives CASRTSGGREQYF.

The J gene is TRBJ2-3, the V gene TRBV5-1; TRBD1 is a possible D gene (6 bases). Trimming took off 5 bases at V and 2 bases at J, with 9 bases between the two ends. The CDR3 contains 13 residues. Germline values: CDR1 SGHRS, CDR2 YFSETQ. CDR3 in amino acids: CASSRDITDTQYF. DNA of the CDR3: TGCGCCAGCAGTCGGGACATCACAGATACGCAGTATTTT.

The chain is built from TRBV9 and TRBJ2-3; 9 bases agree with TRBD2. Germline CDR1 is SGDLS and CDR2 is YYNGEE. This CDR3 spans 16 amino acids. The trim removed 0 bases at V and 3 bases at J, leaving 5 bases unmatched. The CDR3 protein is CASSVEASGMTDTQYF. The CDR3 DNA sequence: TGTGCCAGCAGCGTAGAGGCTAGCGGGATGACAGATACGCAGTATTTT.

This clone has only a few counts. The rearrangement links TRBV9 to TRBJ1-1; D is undetermined. Germline V gives CDR1 SGDLS, CDR2 YYNGEE. The CDR3 totals 13 residues. Trimming removed 0 bases at V and 5 bases at J, with 8 bases between. CDR3 bases: TGTGCCAGCAGCGTAGAGATGAGGACTGAAGCTTTCTTT. Amino acid sequence: CASSVEMRTEAFF.

The CDR3 protein is CASSSRTGGNIQYF. As DNA, the CDR3 is TGTGCCAGCAGCTCCCGGACAGGGGGAAACATTCAGTACTTC. The rearrangement joins TRBV7-9 to TRBJ2-4, with 10 bases aligning to TRBD1. J lost 6 bases, V lost 4 bases, and 3 bases had no gene match. CDR3 length equals 14 residues. Germline loops: CDR1 SEHNR, CDR2 FQNEAQ (reference sequence).

The chain recombines TRBV19 with TRBJ1-4, with D perhaps matching TRBD1 (6 bases). This CDR3 contains 15 residues. Germline V gene data show CDR1 as LNHDA and CDR2 as SQIVND (reference sequence). V lost 1 base and J lost 5, with 11 bases in between. The CDR3 sequence is CASSIGEGHNEKLFF. CDR3 coding DNA: TGTGCCAGTAGTATAGGAGAGGGACACAATGAAAAACTGTTTTTT.

The rearrangement uses TRBV28 and TRBJ2-3; 10 bases align to TRBD2. Unmatched junction bases numbered 8, after V lost 6 bases and J lost 5 bases. CDR1 MDHEN and CDR2 SYDVKM come from the germline V gene. This CDR3 has 15 residues. The CDR3 is CASSSSGRAIDTQYF. The CDR3 DNA reads TGTGCCAGCAGCTCAAGCGGGAGGGCCATAGATACGCAGTATTTT.